This TCR beta chain came from a study of blood T cell repertoires in COVID-19. This CDR3 has 14 residues. Germline V lookup: CDR1 LNHDA, CDR2 SQIVND (reference sequence). Trimming took 4 bases from V and 7 from J, leaving 11 bases between them. Libraries were prepared by immunoSEQ multiplex PCR; TCRdb keeps only in-frame clonotypes and omits some of them. The sample contains roughly 180,000 clones, roughly 79% of which appear only once. This clonotype was sampled from a woman in her 40s with COVID-19, enrolled during active disease. Sequenced: peripheral blood. This chain joins TRBV19 and TRBJ1-6; D is perhaps TRBD1 (5 bases). CDR3 amino acids: CASSTGMGNSPLHF. In DNA form, the CDR3 reads TGTGCCAGTAGTACAGGGATGGGGAATTCACCCCTCCACTTT. Variable domain in full (rest from reference TRBV19 and TRBJ1-6): DGGITQSPKYLFRKEGQNVTLSCEQNLNHDAMYWYRQDPGQGLRLIYYSQIVNDFQKGDIAEGYSVSREKKESFPLTVTSAQKNPTAFYLCASSTGMGNSPLHFGNGTRLTVT.